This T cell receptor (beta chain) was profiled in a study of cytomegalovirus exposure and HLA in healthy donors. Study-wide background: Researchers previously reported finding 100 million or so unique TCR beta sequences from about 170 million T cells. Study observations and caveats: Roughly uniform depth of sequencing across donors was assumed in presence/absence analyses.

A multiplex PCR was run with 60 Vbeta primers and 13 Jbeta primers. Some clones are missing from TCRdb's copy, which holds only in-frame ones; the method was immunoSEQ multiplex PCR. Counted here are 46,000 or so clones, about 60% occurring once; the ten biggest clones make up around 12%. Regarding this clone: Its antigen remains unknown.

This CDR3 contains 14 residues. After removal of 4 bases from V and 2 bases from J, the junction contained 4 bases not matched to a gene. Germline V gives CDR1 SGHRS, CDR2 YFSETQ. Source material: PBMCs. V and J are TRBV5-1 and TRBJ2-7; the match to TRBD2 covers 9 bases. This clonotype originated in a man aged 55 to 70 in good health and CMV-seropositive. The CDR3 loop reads CASSPGLAAYEQYF. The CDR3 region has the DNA TGCGCCAGCAGCCCGGGACTAGCAGCCTACGAGCAGTACTTC.